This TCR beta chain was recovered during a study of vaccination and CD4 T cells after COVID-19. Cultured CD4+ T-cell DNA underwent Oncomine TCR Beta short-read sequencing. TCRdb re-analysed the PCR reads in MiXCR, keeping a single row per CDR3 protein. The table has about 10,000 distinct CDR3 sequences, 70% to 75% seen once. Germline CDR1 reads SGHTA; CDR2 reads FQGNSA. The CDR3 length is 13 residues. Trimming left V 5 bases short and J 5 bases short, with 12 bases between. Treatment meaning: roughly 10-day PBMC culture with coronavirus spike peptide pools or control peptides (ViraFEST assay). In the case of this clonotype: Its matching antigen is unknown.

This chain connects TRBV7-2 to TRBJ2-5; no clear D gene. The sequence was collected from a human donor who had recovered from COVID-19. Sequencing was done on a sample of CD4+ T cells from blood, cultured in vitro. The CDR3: CASSNFRRETQYF. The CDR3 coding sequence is TGTGCCAGCAGCAATTTTAGGCGGGAGACCCAGTACTTC. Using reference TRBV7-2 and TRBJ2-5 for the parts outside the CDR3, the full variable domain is GAGVSQSPSNKVTEKGKDVELRCDPISGHTALYWYRQSLGQGLEFLIYFQGNSAPDKSGLPSDRFSAERTGGSVSTLTIQRTQQEDSAVYLCASSNFRRETQYFGPGTRLLVL.